This T cell receptor beta chain was observed in a study of T-cell reconstitution after alpha-beta-depleted transplantation in children. Study outcomes and limitations: Newly made T cells mostly supplied T-cell counts and diversity one year after transplant.

This clonotype was seen a handful of times. What it binds is not known. Germline V CDR1 and CDR2: MDHEN, SYDVKM. Trimming left V 8 bases short and J 1 base short, with 6 bases between. CDR3 length equals 11 residues. The authors prepared the TCRbeta library with unique molecular identifiers. TCRdb itself ran the PCR reads through MiXCR, one entry per CDR3 protein. The sample lists 190,000 or so distinct CDR3 sequences, 6.3% occurring once. The chain recombines TRBV28 with TRBJ2-7, with D unresolved. Specimen: PBMCs, collected before TCRalphabeta/CD19-depleted stem cell transplant. This receptor was identified in a girl less than two years old with combined immunodeficiency, due to receive a stem cell transplant. The DNA of the CDR3 is TGTGCCAGCCGTAGGTCCTACGAGCAGTACTTC. This codes for CASRRSYEQYF.